Shown below are 7 T cell receptor beta chains from a single sample sequenced in a study of CD8+ T cells in alopecia areata. Investigators isolated RNA and reverse transcribed it into cDNA to act as the sequencing template. Sequenced by immunoSEQ multiplex PCR; TCRdb stores in-frame clones only, minus some. The sample records under 250,000 clones, around 62% being singletons. The material sequenced was CD4+ T cells sorted from blood, taken at week 0. The receptors stem from a human donor with alopecia areata.

V gene TRBV29-1 combines with J gene TRBJ2-7; 7 bases agree with TRBD2. This CDR3 region has 14 residues. Looked up from germline, CDR1 is SQVTM and CDR2 is ANQGSEA. The V gene end was trimmed by 0 bases and the J gene end by 4 bases; junction bases not matched to a gene: 6. The CDR3 loop reads CSVEEGGRSYEQYF. For the CDR3, the DNA is TGCAGCGTTGAAGAGGGGGGGAGAAGTTACGAGCAGTACTTC.

About this clone: This CDR3 is also generated by other DNA sequences in the sample. V gene TRBV15 combines with J gene TRBJ2-2; 7 bases map to TRBD1. The V and J ends lost 4 bases and 7 bases, in that order; junction bases with no gene match: 6. CDR3 size: 14 residues. Germline V lookup: CDR1 LNHNV, CDR2 YYDKDF (reference sequence). The CDR3 DNA is TGTGCCACCAGCACCCGACAGGGCGGCGGGGAGCTGTTTTTT. The encoded protein is CATSTRQGGGELFF.

This clone was seen only a few times. V gene TRBV7-9 combines with J gene TRBJ1-5; perhaps TRBD1 as D (6 bases). CDR1 is SEHNR, CDR2 FQNEAQ, per germline (reference sequence). This CDR3 contains 14 residues. Trimming removed 4 bases from V and 1 base from J, with 8 bases in between. DNA of the CDR3: TGTGCCAGCAGCTCACAGGGAAGCAATCAGCCCCAGCATTTT. Translated: CASSSQGSNQPQHF.

The chain has TRBV9 and TRBJ2-3; no reliable D call. CDR3 length equals 12 residues. V dropped 0 bases and J dropped 5 bases, with 4 bases sitting between them. Germline V gene data show CDR1 as SGDLS and CDR2 as YYNGEE. The CDR3 DNA sequence: TGTGCCAGCAGCGTAGTAGGAGATACGCAGTATTTT. Translation gives CASSVVGDTQYF.

This clone was picked up a small number of times. The gene calls are TRBV2 and TRBJ2-2, with D possibly being TRBD1 or TRBD2 (5 bases each). V shed 3 bases and J shed 2 bases, with 19 bases lying between them. CDR3 length equals 18 residues. Per the germline V gene, CDR1 is SNHLY and CDR2 is FYNNEI. The CDR3 DNA follows: TGTGCCAGCAGTGATCCCACTAGGCGTCAGGGTAACACCGGGGAGCTGTTTTTT. Amino acids: CASSDPTRRQGNTGELFF.

The DNA of the CDR3 is TGTGCCACCCGGAGAGGAGACAGGCAGAAAGAGACCCAGTACTTC. Protein sequence: CATRRGDRQKETQYF. The V call is TRBV28, the J call TRBJ2-5; TRBD1 is a possible D gene (6 bases). V was cut by 10 bases and J by 3 bases, with 21 bases left in between. The CDR3 has 15 residues. Germline V lookup: CDR1 MDHEN, CDR2 SYDVKM.

The chain is built from TRBV7-6 and TRBJ1-1; TRBD1 might be the D (5 bases). Trimming stripped 1 base from V and 0 bases from J, with 9 bases between. Germline-derived CDR1 and CDR2 are SGHVS and FNYEAQ. The CDR3 spans 15 residues. The CDR3 region is CASSLGAGMNTEAFF. In DNA form, the CDR3 reads TGTGCCAGCAGCTTAGGGGCAGGGATGAACACTGAAGCTTTCTTT.